This TCR beta chain emerged from a study of blood T cell repertoires in COVID-19. Study summary: PBMCs, B-cell-depleted T cells, or T cells provided the cDNA or gDNA that made up the material.

CDR1 is MGHRA, CDR2 YSYEKL, per germline. Trimming cost V 1 base and J 6 bases; bases outside gene matches: 4. There are 16 residues in the CDR3. Assay used: immunoSEQ multiplex PCR; TCRdb lists only in-frame clones, some missing. This table holds 300,000 to 400,000 clones, 85% found once. The chain recombines TRBV4-1 with TRBJ2-4; 12 bases fit TRBD2. Material: PBMCs or T cells enriched from blood (not recorded which). This sequence was found in a woman younger than 45 who had been exposed to COVID-19. DNA of the CDR3: TGCGCCAGCAGCCAAGTGGGGGGACTAGCGGGAAACATTCAGTACTTC. This encodes CASSQVGGLAGNIQYF.